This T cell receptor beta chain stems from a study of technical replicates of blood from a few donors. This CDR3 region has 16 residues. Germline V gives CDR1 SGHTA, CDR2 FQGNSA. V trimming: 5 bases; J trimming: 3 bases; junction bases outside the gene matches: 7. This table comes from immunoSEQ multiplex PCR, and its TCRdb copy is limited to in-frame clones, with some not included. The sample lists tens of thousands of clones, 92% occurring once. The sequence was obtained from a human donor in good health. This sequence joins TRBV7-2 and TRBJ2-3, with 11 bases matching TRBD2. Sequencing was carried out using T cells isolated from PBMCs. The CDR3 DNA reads TGTGCCAGCAGCCAATCTAGCGGGAGGATAACAGATACGCAGTATTTT. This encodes CASSQSSGRITDTQYF.